This TCR beta chain is drawn from a study of T cell responses to AZD1222 COVID-19 vaccine (dated by TCRdb to the early 2020s). General notes on the study: TCR sequencing was performed for fewer than 250 trial participants, of whom some 200 were given two doses of AZD1222 and some 26 were given two doses of MenACWY control vaccine. Trial participants were enrolled by age into subgroups of 18-55, 56-69 and 70-plus years, and around 150, 28 and 57 TCR-sequenced participants, respectively, were included in these subgroups.

In the paper's terms, the time point label means: baseline before first vaccination. Sample treatment or condition, as interpreted from the label and publication: meningococcal conjugate vaccine given as trial control. Samples from vaccinated people were obtained from the UK trials COV001 and COV002, which included a single-blind randomized controlled phase 2/3 trial of AZD1222 (ChAdOx1 nCoV-19) in healthy adults. For TCRbeta chain sequencing, PBMC samples from trial participants were taken at day 0 and at day 28 after the second dose. What the study reported, not specific to this receptor: Epitopes outside the regions mutated in the B.1.351 and B.1.1.7 variants were reportedly recognized by nearly half of the unique spike-specific TCRs. In the small 56-69-year group, the increase in depth fell short of significance, most likely because of low power. Because no day 14 peak-response samples were available, the repertoires could be characterized only after the peak T cell response. A significant rise in spike-specific TCR breadth and depth was observed after two AZD1222 doses relative to day 0 and relative to MenACWY recipients. Conclusions about previously exposed vaccinees are limited because only six or seven AZD1222 recipients were SARS-CoV-2 seropositive at baseline. CD4 TCRs associated with the vaccine covered the entire spike protein, and the dominant responses were in regions 160-218 and 743-854. Most participants were white British and females outnumbered males, and the authors suggested that clonal diversity may have been underestimated.

As to this clone: What this receptor recognizes is not known. Qualities for individual bases were not recorded, and no much larger clone is one base off.

Including cysteine and phenylalanine, the CDR3 has 14 amino acids. Only the CDR3 DNA stays, 42 bases, in frame from base 1. V is reduced by 5 bases and J by 5 bases, leaving a spacing of 13 bases between them. From a lookup of the germline V gene (reference sequence), CDR1 and CDR2 are LNHDA and SQIVND. The CDR3 regions of human TCRbeta chains were analyzed by immunosequencing. The authors' analysis ran thus. TCRs in the repertoires were matched against a reference library of SARS-CoV-2-specific TCRs that had been generated with the MIRA antigen-specificity platform. Breadth meant the fraction of unique TCRs that were SARS-CoV-2-associated, whereas depth meant the fraction of total T cells that were SARS-CoV-2-associated. Each spike-specific TCR was assigned to its reactive spike region and to a CD4 or CD8 class using the MIRA data. Log10-transformed breadth and depth values were compared by one-way ANOVA with Sidak's multiple comparisons tests. TCRdb's version of the immuneACCESS table is confined to in-frame rearrangements and falls short of the full clone set. An unresolved V gene accounts for under half of the shortfall where checked; the remainder is of unknown origin. V and J calls and clone size are those listed in that table; D and trimming were worked out from the DNA. In this sample the table shows about 140,000 clones, approximately 93% of which occur a single time. 0.75% to 1% of the sample rests with the top ten.

The specimen comprised peripheral blood, sampled on day 0 of MenACWY control vaccination. This sequence uses TRBV19 and TRBJ1-5, with TRBD1 perhaps the D gene, on 6 matching bases. This clonotype was sampled from an adult in good health. This receptor carries the CDR3 CASSWGQGDQPQHF. The DNA reads TGTGCCAGTAGTTGGGGGCAGGGCGATCAGCCCCAGCATTTT.